This is a list of T cell receptor beta chains from one sample in a study of T cells after yellow fever vaccination. TCRdb passed the 5' RACE reads through MiXCR, listing each CDR3 protein once. The data contain approximately 300,000 distinct CDR3 sequences, around 7% of them singletons. Sequenced here: PBMCs, sampled approximately 47 days after the first yellow fever vaccination. These receptors all come from a man between 18 and 29 years old who received the YFV17D yellow fever vaccine. Each CDR3 is given with its conserved first and last residue. The D gene is left open where the match is weak. Clone sizes are given selectively: once, few, many, or a class where the clone is expanded.

J,D,size,V,length,CDR3,DNA
TRBJ2-7,TRBD1,few,TRBV13,15,CASSLGQARSYEQYF,TGTGCCAGCAGCCTTGGACAGGCCAGGTCCTACGAGCAGTACTTC
TRBJ1-2,NA,few,TRBV18,14,CASSPGHLNYGYTF,TGTGCCAGCTCACCGGGACACCTAAACTATGGCTACACCTTC
TRBJ1-2,NA,NA,TRBV7-2,13,CASSTSGADGYTF,TGTGCCAGCAGCACTTCCGGGGCCGATGGCTACACCTTC
TRBJ2-1,TRBD1,NA,TRBV7-9,15,CASRDPGQSYNEQFF,TGTGCCAGCAGAGACCCGGGACAGTCCTACAATGAGCAGTTCTTC
TRBJ2-1,NA,few,TRBV7-8,16,CASSLGLSGHFFEQFF,TGTGCCAGCAGCTTAGGATTATCGGGACACTTTTTCGAGCAGTTCTTC
TRBJ1-2,NA,many,TRBV2,12,CATQDGNYGYTF,TGTGCCACCCAGGACGGAAACTATGGCTACACCTTC
TRBJ2-3,NA,few,TRBV20-1,13,CSAREELADTQYF,TGCAGTGCTAGAGAGGAGCTAGCTGATACGCAGTATTTT
TRBJ1-2,NA,many,TRBV20-1,13,CSATAGLLYGYTF,TGCAGTGCCACGGCGGGGCTCCTCTATGGCTACACCTTC
TRBJ2-2,TRBD1,NA,TRBV5-4,17,CASSPTPGTGGTGELFF,TGTGCCAGCAGCCCCACCCCCGGGACAGGGGGCACCGGGGAGCTGTTTTTT
TRBJ2-3,NA,NA,TRBV12-3/TRBV12-4,14,CASSLLMRPDTQYF,TGTGCCAGCAGTTTGCTGATGCGCCCAGATACGCAGTATTTT
TRBJ2-7,TRBD1,NA,TRBV11-2,16,CASSLYTGTGGNEQYF,TGTGCCAGCAGCCTCTACACCGGGACAGGGGGAAACGAGCAGTACTTC
TRBJ2-5,NA,many,TRBV10-3,15,CAIRPDGWEQETQYF,TGTGCCATCAGGCCGGACGGTTGGGAACAAGAGACCCAGTACTTC
TRBJ2-5,NA,NA,TRBV5-1,14,CASMRPGDQETQYF,TGCGCCAGCATGCGACCTGGGGATCAAGAGACCCAGTACTTC
TRBJ2-1,NA,many,TRBV7-8,16,CASSLGGRTEYNEQFF,TGTGCCAGCAGCTTAGGAGGCAGGACCGAGTACAATGAGCAGTTCTTC
TRBJ2-3,TRBD2,few,TRBV10-3,16,CAISSTSGGYTDTQYF,TGTGCCATCAGTAGTACTAGCGGGGGATACACAGATACGCAGTATTTT
TRBJ2-2,NA,NA,TRBV5-1,15,CASSLVAGPTGELFF,TGCGCCAGCAGCTTGGTCGCAGGGCCAACCGGGGAGCTGTTTTTT
TRBJ1-1,NA,few,TRBV2,11,CASHGAGEAFF,TGTGCCAGCCACGGGGCGGGTGAAGCTTTCTTT
TRBJ2-5,NA,many,TRBV12-3/TRBV12-4,13,CASSPAGEETQYF,TGTGCCAGCAGTCCTGCTGGGGAAGAGACCCAGTACTTC
TRBJ2-3,TRBD2,NA,TRBV10-3,15,CAISTWRGDVNTQYF,TGTGCCATCAGTACATGGCGGGGGGATGTTAATACGCAGTATTTT
TRBJ1-2,NA,few,TRBV29-1,12,CSVRSYPHGYTF,TGCAGCGTCCGCTCCTATCCCCATGGCTACACCTTC
TRBJ2-3,NA,few,TRBV4-1,13,CASSQEVGDTQYF,TGCGCCAGCAGCCAAGAGGTGGGGGATACGCAGTATTTT
TRBJ2-7,TRBD2,many,TRBV3-1,16,CASSQGIAGLAGEQYF,TGTGCCAGCAGCCAAGGGATAGCGGGCCTAGCGGGCGAGCAGTACTTC
TRBJ1-5,NA,NA,TRBV20-1,14,CSASLGFGIQPQHF,TGCAGTGCTAGTCTGGGGTTCGGAATCCAGCCCCAGCATTTT
TRBJ1-1,NA,NA,TRBV6-1,15,CASSESTGMGFRAFF,TGTGCCAGCAGTGAAAGTACAGGGATGGGATTTCGAGCTTTCTTT
TRBJ1-2,NA,few,TRBV29-1,14,CSVDRPQVGYGYTF,TGCAGCGTTGATCGGCCGCAGGTCGGCTATGGCTACACCTTC
TRBJ2-7,NA,NA,TRBV5-1,13,CASSLPVTGEQYF,TGCGCCAGCAGCTTGCCCGTGACGGGGGAGCAGTACTTC
TRBJ1-1,NA,medium-sized,TRBV7-2,10,CASGRLGAFF,TGTGCCAGCGGGCGGTTGGGGGCTTTCTTT
TRBJ2-1,NA,many,TRBV7-2,14,CASRGRGQHNEQFF,TGTGCCAGCCGGGGGAGAGGGCAGCACAATGAGCAGTTCTTC
TRBJ2-5,TRBD1,few,TRBV18,15,CASSRGQGSQETQYF,TGTGCCAGCTCGCGTGGACAGGGCTCTCAAGAGACCCAGTACTTC
TRBJ1-2,NA,few,TRBV7-8,15,CASSLAVKGLDGYTF,TGTGCCAGCAGCTTAGCCGTGAAAGGGCTCGATGGCTACACCTTC
TRBJ1-5,TRBD1,few,TRBV6-5,14,CASSYSGTDQPQHF,TGTGCCAGCAGTTATTCTGGGACAGATCAGCCCCAGCATTTT
TRBJ2-1,NA,few,TRBV14,13,CASSQASLNEQFF,TGTGCCAGCAGCCAAGCAAGCCTCAATGAGCAGTTCTTC
TRBJ2-5,NA,few,TRBV29-1,15,CSVEDRAGLGWTQYF,TGCAGCGTTGAAGATAGGGCGGGCCTCGGGTGGACCCAGTACTTC
TRBJ1-3,TRBD1,few,TRBV20-1,18,CSARGTGGSHPSGNTIYF,TGCAGTGCTAGAGGGACAGGGGGCTCTCACCCTTCTGGAAACACCATATATTTT
TRBJ2-7,TRBD2,NA,TRBV11-2,15,CASSSVLAGVGEQYF,TGTGCCAGCAGCTCGGTTCTAGCGGGGGTCGGCGAGCAGTACTTC
TRBJ1-1,NA,NA,TRBV4-1,15,CASSQAALWDTEAFF,TGCGCCAGCAGCCAAGCGGCCCTCTGGGACACTGAAGCTTTCTTT
TRBJ2-5,TRBD2,few,TRBV5-5,15,CASSLPSGGQETQYF,TGTGCCAGCAGCTTACCCAGCGGGGGCCAAGAGACCCAGTACTTC
TRBJ2-7,NA,few,TRBV3-1,14,CASSRRMGSYEQYF,TGTGCCAGCAGCCGACGTATGGGATCCTACGAGCAGTACTTC
TRBJ1-1,NA,many,TRBV18,13,CASSGGAYTEAFF,TGTGCCAGCTCGGGGGGGGCGTACACTGAAGCTTTCTTT
TRBJ2-1,NA,few,TRBV5-1,16,CASSSTGGGGYNEQFF,TGCGCCAGCAGCTCAACTGGGGGTGGGGGGTACAATGAGCAGTTCTTC
TRBJ1-4,NA,NA,TRBV3-1,15,CASSQVAGDPEKLFF,TGTGCCAGCAGCCAAGTGGCAGGGGACCCCGAAAAACTGTTTTTT
TRBJ2-2,NA,few,TRBV19,15,CASTSGLQRAGELFF,TGTGCCAGTACCTCCGGGCTACAGAGAGCCGGGGAGCTGTTTTTT
TRBJ1-3,NA,many,TRBV7-2,16,CASRTPGRTSGNTIYF,TGTGCCAGCAGAACCCCTGGACGGACCTCTGGAAACACCATATATTTT
TRBJ2-5,NA,many,TRBV9,13,CASSVSNQETQYF,TGTGCCAGCAGCGTGTCAAATCAAGAGACCCAGTACTTC
TRBJ1-1,NA,few,TRBV5-4,15,CASSLPGGGDTEAFF,TGTGCCAGCAGCTTGCCTGGGGGGGGAGATACTGAAGCTTTCTTT
TRBJ2-1,TRBD2,few,TRBV7-9,16,CASRSGLAGTRNEQFF,TGTGCCAGCAGATCGGGACTAGCGGGGACCCGGAATGAGCAGTTCTTC
TRBJ2-2,TRBD2,few,TRBV12-3/TRBV12-4,17,CASSSSSLAGVTGELFF,TGTGCCAGCAGTTCATCCTCACTAGCGGGGGTCACCGGGGAGCTGTTTTTT
TRBJ1-5,NA,many,TRBV2,16,CASSEFGGFSNQPQHF,TGTGCCAGCAGTGAATTCGGAGGGTTTAGCAATCAGCCCCAGCATTTT
TRBJ2-7,NA,few,TRBV12-3/TRBV12-4,14,CASSAPRDNYEQYF,TGTGCCAGCAGTGCCCCCCGGGACAACTACGAGCAGTACTTC
TRBJ1-1,NA,many,TRBV5-1,15,CASSLPGRMNTEAFF,TGCGCCAGCAGCTTGCCCGGACGGATGAACACTGAAGCTTTCTTT
TRBJ2-1,NA,few,TRBV12-3/TRBV12-4,14,CASSPAERMDEQFF,TGTGCCAGCAGCCCCGCCGAGAGGATGGATGAGCAGTTCTTC
TRBJ1-2,TRBD1,NA,TRBV28,14,CASSSGQGSYGYTF,TGTGCCAGCAGTTCAGGACAGGGTTCCTATGGCTACACCTTC
TRBJ2-1,TRBD1,NA,TRBV18,15,CASSPPQGGYNEQFF,TGTGCCAGCTCACCACCACAGGGGGGTTACAATGAGCAGTTCTTC
TRBJ1-1,NA,many,TRBV6-2/TRBV6-3,13,CASSYFRGTEAFF,TGTGCCAGCAGTTACTTCCGGGGCACTGAAGCTTTCTTT
TRBJ2-1,NA,many,TRBV28,16,CASRLTGLNSYNEQFF,TGTGCCAGCAGGCTTACAGGACTGAACTCCTACAATGAGCAGTTCTTC